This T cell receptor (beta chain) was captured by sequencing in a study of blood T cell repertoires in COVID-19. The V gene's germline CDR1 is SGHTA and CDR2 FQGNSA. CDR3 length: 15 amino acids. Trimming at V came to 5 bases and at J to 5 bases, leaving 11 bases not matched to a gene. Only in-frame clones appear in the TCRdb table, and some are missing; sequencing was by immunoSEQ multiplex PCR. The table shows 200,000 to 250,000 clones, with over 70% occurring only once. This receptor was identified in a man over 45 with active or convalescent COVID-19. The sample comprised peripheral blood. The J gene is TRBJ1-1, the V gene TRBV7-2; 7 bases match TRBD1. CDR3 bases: TGTGCCAGCAGCCCAGACAGGGATCGGGAGACTGAAGCTTTCTTT. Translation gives CASSPDRDRETEAFF.